This TCR beta chain was sequenced for a study of Graves' ophthalmopathy and Graves' hyperthyroidism. The study amplified TCR beta CDR3 regions using RNA transcripts. Second-round multiplex PCR came after first-round RT-PCR with HTBI primers. MiXCR, run by TCRdb on the multiplex PCR reads, gives a single entry per CDR3 protein. The sample holds around 340,000 distinct CDR3 sequences, roughly 16% seen once. The germline V gene encodes CDR1 MNHEY and CDR2 SVGAGI. The CDR3 is 15 residues long. V was clipped by 2 bases and J by 1 base, with 11 bases between them. The sequence derives from an adult man with Graves' ophthalmopathy. The sequencing input was peripheral blood. The chain joins TRBV6-5 to TRBJ1-1, with unresolved D. This chain's CDR3 is CASSYGNRENTEAFF. The CDR3 bases are TGTGCCAGCAGTTACGGGAATAGGGAGAACACTGAAGCTTTCTTT.